The sequence of this TCR beta chain was determined in a study of cytomegalovirus exposure and HLA in healthy donors. The CDR3 loop spans 13 amino acids. V gave up 9 bases and J gave up 0 bases, with 12 bases separating them. Germline V gene sequence: CDR1 SGHTS, CDR2 YDEGEE. In the case of this clone: Its antigen is not known.

Study-wide points: High specificity and sensitivity for cytomegalovirus status were reported for the classifier.

Assay used: immunoSEQ multiplex PCR; TCRdb lists only in-frame clones, some missing. Of 220,000 or so clones in the sample, about 93% were seen once. The receptor comes from a woman between 18 and 29 years old in good health and CMV-seronegative. Sequenced sample: PBMCs. The V gene is TRBV5-8, the J gene TRBJ1-2, with D unresolved. CDR3 sequence: CANLPEANYGYTF. CDR3 nucleotide sequence: TGTGCCAACCTACCCGAGGCTAACTATGGCTACACCTTC.